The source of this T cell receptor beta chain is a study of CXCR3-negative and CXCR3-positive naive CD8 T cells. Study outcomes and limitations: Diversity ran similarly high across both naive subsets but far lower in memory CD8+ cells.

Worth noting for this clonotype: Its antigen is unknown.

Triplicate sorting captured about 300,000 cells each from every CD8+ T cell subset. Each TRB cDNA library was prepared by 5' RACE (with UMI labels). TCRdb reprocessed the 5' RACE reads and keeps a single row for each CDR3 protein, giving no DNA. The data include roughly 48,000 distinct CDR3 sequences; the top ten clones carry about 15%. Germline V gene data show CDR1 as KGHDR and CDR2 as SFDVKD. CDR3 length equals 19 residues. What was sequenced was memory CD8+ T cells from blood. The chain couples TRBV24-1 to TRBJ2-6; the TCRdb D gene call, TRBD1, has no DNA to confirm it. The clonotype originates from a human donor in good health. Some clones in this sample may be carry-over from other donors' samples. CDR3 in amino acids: CATSDQIQGDASGANVLTF.